A single sample is the source of the 26 T cell receptor beta chains below, sequenced in a study of cytomegalovirus exposure and HLA in healthy donors. PCR amplification relied on 60 Vbeta primers (plus 13 Jbeta primers). Using immunoSEQ multiplex PCR, the repertoire was profiled, and TCRdb retains in-frame clones only, with some absent. This sample has approximately 170,000 clones; approximately 80% occur once, and the top ten carry roughly 7%. Specimen: PBMCs. These receptors were obtained from a male donor in good health and CMV-seropositive.

This clone was picked up a small number of times. The rearrangement links TRBV6-5 to TRBJ1-6, with no clear D. V lost 3 bases and J 9 bases, leaving 6 bases between the germline ends. CDR3 length: 12 amino acids. Germline CDR1 reads MNHEY; CDR2 reads SVGAGI. CDR3 in DNA: TGTGCCAGCAGTTATCGGGGTTCACCCCTCCACTTT. As protein: CASSYRGSPLHF.

CDR3 protein: CAWSRTGGTEAFF. DNA for the CDR3: TGTGCCTGGAGTCGTACAGGGGGCACTGAAGCTTTCTTT. This sequence joins TRBV30 and TRBJ1-1; 8 bases are a match to TRBD1. The trim removed 2 bases at V and 4 bases at J, leaving 3 bases unmatched. Per the germline V gene, CDR1 is GTSNPN and CDR2 is SVGIG (reference sequence). The CDR3 has 13 residues.

The chain links TRBV27 to TRBJ1-1; TRBD1 is a possible D gene (5 bases). Trimming stripped 3 bases from V and 6 bases from J, with 14 bases between. This CDR3 contains 14 residues. Germline V CDR1 and CDR2: MNHEY, SMNVEV (reference sequence). The CDR3 reads CASSLRKGLAEAFF. The CDR3 DNA reads as TGTGCCAGCAGTTTGAGGAAGGGGCTGGCTGAAGCTTTCTTT.

The J gene is TRBJ1-1, the V gene TRBV10-2; D gene uncertain. The CDR3 loop spans 11 amino acids. V was trimmed by 4 bases and J by 5 bases, leaving 5 bases between them. Per the germline V gene, CDR1 is WSHSY and CDR2 is SAAADI. The CDR3: CASSGGTEAFF. The CDR3, as DNA: TGCGCCAGCAGTGGAGGTACTGAAGCTTTCTTT.

V gene TRBV6-5 combines with J gene TRBJ1-2, with TRBD1 matching over 9 bases. Germline V lookup: CDR1 MNHEY, CDR2 SVGAGI. CDR3 size: 15 residues. V gave up 0 bases and J gave up 4 bases; unmatched junction bases: 3. CDR3 protein: CASSYSPGQGYGYTF. In DNA form, the CDR3 reads TGTGCCAGCAGTTACTCCCCGGGACAGGGCTATGGCTACACCTTC.

The chain carries TRBV7-2 and TRBJ2-3, with 13 bases that match TRBD2. CDR3 size: 19 residues. The V gene end was trimmed by 3 bases and the J gene end by 0 bases; junction bases not matched to a gene: 9. Germline CDR1 reads SGHTA; CDR2 reads FQGNSA. CDR3 region: CASSLRLAGGPRSTDTQYF. DNA of the CDR3: TGTGCCAGCAGCTTGAGACTAGCGGGGGGCCCGAGGAGCACAGATACGCAGTATTTT.

The chain combines TRBV27 with TRBJ1-1, with D tentatively TRBD1 (6 bases). The germline CDR1 and CDR2 sequences are MNHEY and SMNVEV (reference sequence). This CDR3 is 13 amino acids long. The V gene lost 6 bases and the J gene lost 4 bases, with 12 bases spanning the gap. The CDR3 region is CASRGRGGTEAFF. The CDR3, as DNA: TGTGCCAGCAGGGGAAGAGGGGGCACTGAAGCTTTCTTT.

The genes are TRBV2 and TRBJ1-2; TRBD1 aligns across 9 bases. Trimming at V came to 8 bases and at J to 7 bases, leaving 11 bases not matched to a gene. The CDR3 runs to 14 residues. The germline V gene has CDR1 SNHLY and CDR2 FYNNEI. The CDR3 sequence: CASGKGTGTRGYTF. The DNA of the CDR3 is TGTGCCAGCGGCAAAGGGACAGGGACGCGTGGCTACACCTTC.

The V gene is TRBV5-1, the J gene TRBJ1-2, with TRBD1 matching 12 bases. Germline values: CDR1 SGHRS, CDR2 YFSETQ. This CDR3 is 16 amino acids long. V lost 0 bases to trimming and J lost 6 bases; unmatched junction nucleotides: 6. The CDR3 bases are TGCGCCAGCAGCTTGGCCGGGACAGGGGGCGTCGATGGCTACACCTTC. Protein: CASSLAGTGGVDGYTF.

The rearrangement joins TRBV5-6 to TRBJ2-5, with a weak D call TRBD2 (5 bases). Germline values: CDR1 SGHDT, CDR2 YYEEEE. Trimming shortened V by 0 bases and J by 13 bases, and 13 bases separated the two germline ends. This CDR3 is 12 amino acids long. The CDR3 DNA reads TGTGCCAGCAGCTTGGTCGGCGAGGGTGGGTACTTC. Translation gives CASSLVGEGGYF.

This chain joins TRBV2 and TRBJ2-7; 9 nucleotides agree with TRBD1. V was pared by 5 bases and J by 3 bases, with 5 bases of the junction left unmatched. Germline-derived CDR1 and CDR2 are SNHLY and FYNNEI. CDR3 length: 14 amino acids. CDR3 bases: TGTGCCAGCAGTAACAGGGGGCTATACTACGAGCAGTACTTC. Its translation is CASSNRGLYYEQYF.

The V call is TRBV5-8, the J call TRBJ1-2; 8 nucleotides line up with TRBD1. CDR1 is SGHTS and CDR2 is YDEGEE in the germline V gene. The CDR3 runs 14 residues. V was pared by 4 bases and J by 7 bases, with 9 bases of the junction left unmatched. CDR3 residues: CASSVGQGWRGYTF. In DNA, the CDR3 is TGTGCCAGCAGCGTAGGACAGGGTTGGCGTGGCTACACCTTC.

The rearrangement links TRBV7-9 to TRBJ2-5; possible D gene TRBD2, 5 bases. The CDR3 is 16 amino acids. CDR1 is SEHNR, CDR2 FQNEAQ, per germline (reference sequence). The ends were cut back, 3 bases at V and 2 bases at J, with 16 bases in the middle. The CDR3 protein is CASSFLEGLDQETQYF. DNA of the CDR3: TGTGCCAGCAGCTTCTTAGAAGGACTGGATCAAGAGACCCAGTACTTC.

The chain carries TRBV6-5 and TRBJ1-1; TRBD1 matches at 7 bases. CDR1 and CDR2 from the germline V gene are MNHEY and SVGAGI. The CDR3 covers 13 residues. The V gene end was trimmed by 2 bases and the J gene end by 3 bases; junction bases not matched to a gene: 0. CDR3: CASSYQGDTEAFF. The DNA of the CDR3 is TGTGCCAGCAGTTACCAGGGGGACACTGAAGCTTTCTTT.

J is TRBJ2-2 and V is TRBV11-1; 8 nucleotides align to TRBD1. The CDR3 has 14 residues. The germline V gene has CDR1 SGHAT and CDR2 FQDESV (reference sequence). Germline trimming cut 4 bases from V and 4 bases from J; bases unmatched to any gene: 2. The CDR3 region has the DNA TGTGCCAGCAGCTCCGACAGGGGCACCGGGGAGCTGTTTTTT. Amino acid sequence: CASSSDRGTGELFF.

The chain recombines TRBV19 with TRBJ1-5; 8 nucleotides line up with TRBD1. This CDR3 contains 15 residues. Unmatched junction bases numbered 4, after V lost 4 bases and J lost 2 bases. Germline-derived CDR1 and CDR2 are LNHDA and SQIVND (reference sequence). CDR3 nucleotides: TGTGCCAGTAGTACAGGGGGCCGGGGCAATCAGCCCCAGCATTTT. Protein product: CASSTGGRGNQPQHF.

The CDR3 DNA is TGTGCCAGCAGCGTAGAGGGGGGGAGCTCCTACGAGCAGTACTTC. Amino acid sequence: CASSVEGGSSYEQYF. The gene calls are TRBV9 and TRBJ2-7; possibly TRBD2 for D (7 bases). Per germline, CDR1 SGDLS and CDR2 YYNGEE. The ends were cut back, 0 bases at V and 0 bases at J, with 10 bases in the middle. The CDR3 consists of 15 residues.

V usage is TRBV4-1 and J usage is TRBJ2-1, with D tentatively TRBD2 (7 bases). Looked up from germline, CDR1 is MGHRA and CDR2 is YSYEKL. V was shortened by 4 bases and J by 6 bases, with 16 bases between the two germline ends. This CDR3 has 15 amino acids. CDR3 in amino acids: CASSRGGAGVNEQFF. The CDR3 region has the DNA TGCGCCAGCAGCCGAGGGGGGGCCGGTGTCAATGAGCAGTTCTTC.

The gene calls are TRBV27 and TRBJ2-7; 9 nucleotides align to TRBD2. Per germline, CDR1 MNHEY and CDR2 SMNVEV (reference sequence). The CDR3 runs to 17 residues. V lost 5 bases, J lost 3 bases, and 14 bases stayed unmatched. CDR3 sequence: CASSLYRPAGGIYEQYF. The DNA of the CDR3 is TGTGCCAGCAGTCTTTATCGCCCAGCGGGGGGTATCTACGAGCAGTACTTC.

The chain joins TRBV30 to TRBJ2-3, with 10 bases identical to TRBD2. Per germline, CDR1 GTSNPN and CDR2 SVGIG (reference sequence). The CDR3 runs to 16 residues. The V and J ends lost 7 bases and 0 bases, in that order; junction bases with no gene match: 10. The CDR3 nucleotides read TGTGCCTTAACTAGCGGGGACGTCGCTAGCACAGATACGCAGTATTTT. Translated: CALTSGDVASTDTQYF.

The chain has TRBV6-1 and TRBJ1-3; D remains ambiguous. The CDR3 is made up of 15 amino acids. V lost 2 bases and J lost 1, with 9 bases in between. Germline V gene data show CDR1 as MNHNS and CDR2 as SASEGT. The CDR3 protein is CASSEWSRSGNTIYF. CDR3 in DNA: TGTGCCAGCAGTGAATGGAGTAGATCTGGAAACACCATATATTTT.

On this clone: One junction end disagrees with the germline gene, perhaps due to a read error. V and J are TRBV5-6 and TRBJ2-7; weak D call: TRBD1 (5 bases). Germline lookup yields CDR1 SGHDT and CDR2 YYEEEE. CDR3 length: 12 residues. As DNA, the CDR3 is TGTGCCAGCAGCGTAGGGGCCCTAGATCTTGCTTTC. It is translated as CASSVGALDLAF. The whole variable domain, remainder taken from reference TRBV5-6 and TRBJ2-7, is DAGVTQSPTHLIKTRGQQVTLRCSPKSGHDTVSWYQQALGQGPQFIFQYYEEEERQRGNFPDRFSGHQFPNYSSELNVNALLLGDSALYLCASSVGALDLAFGPGTRLTVT.

The V call is TRBV11-3, the J call TRBJ2-3, with a possible D match to TRBD1 (5 bases). This CDR3 region has 15 residues. Germline CDR1 reads SGHNT; CDR2 reads YENEEA. Deletions cut 4 bases from V and 2 bases from J, with 13 bases between. The DNA of the CDR3 is TGTGCCAGCAGCTCCCGACAAGGGGCCACAGATACGCAGTATTTT. It yields the protein CASSSRQGATDTQYF. Looking up the rest from reference TRBV11-3 and TRBJ2-3 gives the full variable domain: EAGVVQSPRYKIIEKKQPVAFWCNPISGHNTLYWYLQNLGQGPELLIRYENEEAVDDSQLPKDRFSAERLKGVDSTLKIQPAELGDSAVYLCASSSRQGATDTQYFGPGTRLTVL.

The V call is TRBV7-2, the J call TRBJ1-2, with TRBD1 identical over 8 bases. Germline V gene lookup returns CDR1 SGHTA and CDR2 FQGNSA. The CDR3 covers 14 residues. The ends lost 5 bases at V and 4 bases at J; junction bases unmatched: 6. The CDR3 region is CASSPWDRSYGYTF. The CDR3 nucleotides are TGTGCCAGCAGCCCATGGGACAGGAGCTATGGCTACACCTTC.

This clone was counted only a few times. The rearrangement uses TRBV5-6 and TRBJ1-6; a weak D match, TRBD1 (5 bases). The ends were cut back, 4 bases at V and 7 bases at J, with 12 bases in the middle. The CDR3 runs 14 residues. The V gene's germline CDR1 is SGHDT and CDR2 YYEEEE. CDR3 residues: CASSGSTDNSPLHF. The CDR3 nucleotides are TGTGCCAGCAGCGGCTCGACAGACAATTCACCCCTCCACTTT.

V gene TRBV9 combines with J gene TRBJ1-5; D may be TRBD1 (6 bases). The CDR3 has 12 residues. Deletions cut 3 bases from V and 9 bases from J, with 10 bases between. Germline V gene sequence: CDR1 SGDLS, CDR2 YYNGEE. The CDR3 is CASSAGGGPQHF. The CDR3 DNA is TGTGCCAGCAGCGCGGGGGGCGGGCCCCAGCATTTT.